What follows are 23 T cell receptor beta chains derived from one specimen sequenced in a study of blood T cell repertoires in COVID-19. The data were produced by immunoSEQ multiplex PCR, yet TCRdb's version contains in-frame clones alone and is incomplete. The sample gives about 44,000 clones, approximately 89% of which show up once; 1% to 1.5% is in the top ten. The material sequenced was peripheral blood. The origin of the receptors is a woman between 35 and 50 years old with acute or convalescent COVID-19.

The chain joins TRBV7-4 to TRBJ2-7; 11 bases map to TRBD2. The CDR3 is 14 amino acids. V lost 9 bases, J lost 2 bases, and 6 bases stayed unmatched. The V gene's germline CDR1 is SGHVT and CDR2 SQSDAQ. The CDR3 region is CARSTSGGTYEQYF. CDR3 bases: TGTGCCAGGAGTACTAGCGGGGGCACCTACGAGCAGTACTTC.

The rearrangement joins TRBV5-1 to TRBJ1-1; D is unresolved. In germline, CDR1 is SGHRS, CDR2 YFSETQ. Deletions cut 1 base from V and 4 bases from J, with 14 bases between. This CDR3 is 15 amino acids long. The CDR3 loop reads CASSLNRESSTEAFF. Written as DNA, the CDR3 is TGCGCCAGCAGCTTGAATCGGGAAAGTAGCACTGAAGCTTTCTTT.

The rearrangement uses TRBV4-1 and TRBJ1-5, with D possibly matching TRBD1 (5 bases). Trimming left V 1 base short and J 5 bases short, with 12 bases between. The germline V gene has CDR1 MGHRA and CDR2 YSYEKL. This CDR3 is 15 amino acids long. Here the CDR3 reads CASSQVRGRDQPQHF. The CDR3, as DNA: TGCGCCAGCAGCCAAGTGCGGGGGAGGGATCAGCCCCAGCATTTT.

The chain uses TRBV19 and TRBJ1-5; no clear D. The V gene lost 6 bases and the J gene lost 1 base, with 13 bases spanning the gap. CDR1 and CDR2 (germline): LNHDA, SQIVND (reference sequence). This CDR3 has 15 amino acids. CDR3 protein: CASSASGRSNQPQHF. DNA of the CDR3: TGTGCCAGTAGCGCAAGCGGCAGGAGCAATCAGCCCCAGCATTTT.

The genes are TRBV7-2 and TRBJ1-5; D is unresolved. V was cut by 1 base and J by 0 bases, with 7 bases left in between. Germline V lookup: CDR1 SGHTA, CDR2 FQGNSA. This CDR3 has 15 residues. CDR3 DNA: TGTGCCAGCAGCTTAGTAATAAATAGCAATCAGCCCCAGCATTTT. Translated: CASSLVINSNQPQHF.

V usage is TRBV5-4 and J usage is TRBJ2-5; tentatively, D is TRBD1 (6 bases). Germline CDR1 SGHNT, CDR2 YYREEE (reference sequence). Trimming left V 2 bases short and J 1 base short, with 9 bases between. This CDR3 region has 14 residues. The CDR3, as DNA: TGTGCCAGCAGCTTCGCAGGGGTCCAAGAGACCCAGTACTTC. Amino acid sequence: CASSFAGVQETQYF.

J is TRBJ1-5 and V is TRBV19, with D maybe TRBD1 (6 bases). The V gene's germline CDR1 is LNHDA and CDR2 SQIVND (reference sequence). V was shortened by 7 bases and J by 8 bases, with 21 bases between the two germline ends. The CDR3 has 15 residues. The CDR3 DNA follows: TGTGCCAGTACCAGAAGGGGGACCACGGAGGAGCCCCAGCATTTT. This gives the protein CASTRRGTTEEPQHF.

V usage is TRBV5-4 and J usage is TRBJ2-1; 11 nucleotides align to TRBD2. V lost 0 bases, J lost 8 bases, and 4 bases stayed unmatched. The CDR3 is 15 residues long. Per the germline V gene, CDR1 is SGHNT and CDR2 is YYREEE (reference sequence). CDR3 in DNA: TGTGCCAGCAGCTTGGGGCTAGCGGGGGGCTATGAGCAGTTCTTC. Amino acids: CASSLGLAGGYEQFF. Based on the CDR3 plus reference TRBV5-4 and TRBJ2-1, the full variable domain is ETGVTQSPTHLIKTRGQQVTLRCSSQSGHNTVSWYQQALGQGPQFIFQYYREEENGRGNFPPRFSGLQFPNYSSELNVNALELDDSALYLCASSLGLAGGYEQFFGPGTRLTVL.

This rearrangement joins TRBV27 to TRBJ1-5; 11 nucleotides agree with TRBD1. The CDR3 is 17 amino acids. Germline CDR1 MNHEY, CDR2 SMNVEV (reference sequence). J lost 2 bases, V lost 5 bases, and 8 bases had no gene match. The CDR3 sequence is CASSGTGGLDGNQPQHF. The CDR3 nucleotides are TGTGCCAGCAGTGGGACAGGGGGATTGGATGGCAATCAGCCCCAGCATTTT.

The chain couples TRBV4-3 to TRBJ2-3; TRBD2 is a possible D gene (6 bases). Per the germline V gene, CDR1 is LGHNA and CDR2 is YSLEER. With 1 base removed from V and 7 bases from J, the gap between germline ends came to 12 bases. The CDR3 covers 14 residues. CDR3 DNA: TGCGCCAGCAGCCAAGGAGGGGAGGCTTATACGCAGTATTTT. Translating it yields CASSQGGEAYTQYF.

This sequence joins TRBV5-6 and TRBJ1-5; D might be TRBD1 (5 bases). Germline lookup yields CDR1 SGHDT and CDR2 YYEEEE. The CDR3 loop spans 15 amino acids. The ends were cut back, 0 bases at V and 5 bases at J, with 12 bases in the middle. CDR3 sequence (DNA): TGTGCCAGCAGCTTGGAAGGGTTGGGGCATCAGCCCCAGCATTTT. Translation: CASSLEGLGHQPQHF.

The CDR3 DNA reads as TGTGCCAGCAGCTTAGTCTCGGAGGGAAATACGCAGTATTTT. Encoded protein: CASSLVSEGNTQYF. The gene calls are TRBV7-9 and TRBJ2-3, with a weak D call TRBD2 (6 bases). This CDR3 contains 14 residues. V was cut by 1 base and J by 7 bases, with 12 bases left in between. Germline CDR1 SEHNR, CDR2 FQNEAQ (reference sequence).

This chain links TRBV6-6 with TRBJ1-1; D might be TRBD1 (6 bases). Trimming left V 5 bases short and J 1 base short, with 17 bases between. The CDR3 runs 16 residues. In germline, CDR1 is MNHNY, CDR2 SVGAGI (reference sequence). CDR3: CASSRIPTGGNTEAFF. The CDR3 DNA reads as TGTGCCAGCAGTCGGATCCCGACAGGAGGGAACACTGAAGCTTTCTTT.

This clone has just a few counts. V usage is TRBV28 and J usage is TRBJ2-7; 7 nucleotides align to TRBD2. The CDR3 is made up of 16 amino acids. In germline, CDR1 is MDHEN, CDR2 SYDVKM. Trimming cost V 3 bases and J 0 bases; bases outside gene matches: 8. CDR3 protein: CASSFSASGFSYEQYF. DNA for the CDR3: TGTGCCAGCAGTTTCTCCGCTAGCGGTTTCTCCTACGAGCAGTACTTC.

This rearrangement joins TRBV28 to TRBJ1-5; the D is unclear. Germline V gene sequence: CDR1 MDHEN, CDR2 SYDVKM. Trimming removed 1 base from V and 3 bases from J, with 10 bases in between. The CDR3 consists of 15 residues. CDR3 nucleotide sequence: TGTGCCAGCAGTTTATTGACATTCGACAATCAGCCCCAGCATTTT. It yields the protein CASSLLTFDNQPQHF.

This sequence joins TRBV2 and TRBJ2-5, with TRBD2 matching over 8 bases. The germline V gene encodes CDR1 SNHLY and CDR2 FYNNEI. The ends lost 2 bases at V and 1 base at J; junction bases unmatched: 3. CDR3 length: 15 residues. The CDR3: CASSEPGGTQETQYF. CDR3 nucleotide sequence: TGTGCCAGCAGTGAACCGGGGGGGACCCAAGAGACCCAGTACTTC.

As DNA, the CDR3 is TGTGCCAGTAGCCCGACAGTGACGGCGGACTACGAGCAGTACTTC. This encodes CASSPTVTADYEQYF. The chain is built from TRBV19 and TRBJ2-7; tentative D call: TRBD1 (5 bases). Trimming shortened V by 6 bases and J by 3 bases, and 18 bases separated the two germline ends. CDR1 and CDR2 from the germline V gene are LNHDA and SQIVND (reference sequence). The CDR3 sequence is 15 residues long.

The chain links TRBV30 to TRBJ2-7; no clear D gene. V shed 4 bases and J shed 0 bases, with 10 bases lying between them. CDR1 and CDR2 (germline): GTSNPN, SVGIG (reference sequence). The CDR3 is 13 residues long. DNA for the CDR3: TGTGCCTGGAAAGATAACTTCTCCTACGAGCAGTACTTC. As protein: CAWKDNFSYEQYF.

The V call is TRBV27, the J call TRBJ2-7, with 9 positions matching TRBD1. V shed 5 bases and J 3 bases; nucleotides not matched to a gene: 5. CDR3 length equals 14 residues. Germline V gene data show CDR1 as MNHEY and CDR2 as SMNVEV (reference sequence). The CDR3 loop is CASSGTGSLYEQYF. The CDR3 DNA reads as TGTGCCAGCAGTGGGACAGGGTCCCTCTACGAGCAGTACTTC.

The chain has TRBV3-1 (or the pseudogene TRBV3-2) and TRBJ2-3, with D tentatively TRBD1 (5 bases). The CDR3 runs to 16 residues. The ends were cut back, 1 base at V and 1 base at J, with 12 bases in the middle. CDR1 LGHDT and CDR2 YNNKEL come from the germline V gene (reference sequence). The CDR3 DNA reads TGTGCCAGCAGCCAAGGTCTGGACACTCGCACAGATACGCAGTATTTT. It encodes CASSQGLDTRTDTQYF.

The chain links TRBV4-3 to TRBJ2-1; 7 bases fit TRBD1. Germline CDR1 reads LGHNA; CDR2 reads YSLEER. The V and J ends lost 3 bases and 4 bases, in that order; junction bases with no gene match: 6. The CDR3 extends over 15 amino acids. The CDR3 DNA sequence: TGCGCCAGCAGCCAGGACAGGACCCGATACAATGAGCAGTTCTTC. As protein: CASSQDRTRYNEQFF.

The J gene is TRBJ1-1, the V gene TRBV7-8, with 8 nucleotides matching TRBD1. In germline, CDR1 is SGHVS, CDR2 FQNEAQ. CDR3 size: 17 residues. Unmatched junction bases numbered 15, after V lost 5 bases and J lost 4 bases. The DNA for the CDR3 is TGTGCCAGCAGCACTCGGACAGGGATCCCTCGGGTCACTGAAGCTTTCTTT. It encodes CASSTRTGIPRVTEAFF.

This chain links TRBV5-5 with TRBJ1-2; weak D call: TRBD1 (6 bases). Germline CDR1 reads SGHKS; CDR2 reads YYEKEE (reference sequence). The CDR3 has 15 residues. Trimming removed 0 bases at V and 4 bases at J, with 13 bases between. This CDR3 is CASSLEAQGSYGYTF. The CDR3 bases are TGTGCCAGCAGCTTGGAGGCACAGGGATCCTATGGCTACACCTTC.